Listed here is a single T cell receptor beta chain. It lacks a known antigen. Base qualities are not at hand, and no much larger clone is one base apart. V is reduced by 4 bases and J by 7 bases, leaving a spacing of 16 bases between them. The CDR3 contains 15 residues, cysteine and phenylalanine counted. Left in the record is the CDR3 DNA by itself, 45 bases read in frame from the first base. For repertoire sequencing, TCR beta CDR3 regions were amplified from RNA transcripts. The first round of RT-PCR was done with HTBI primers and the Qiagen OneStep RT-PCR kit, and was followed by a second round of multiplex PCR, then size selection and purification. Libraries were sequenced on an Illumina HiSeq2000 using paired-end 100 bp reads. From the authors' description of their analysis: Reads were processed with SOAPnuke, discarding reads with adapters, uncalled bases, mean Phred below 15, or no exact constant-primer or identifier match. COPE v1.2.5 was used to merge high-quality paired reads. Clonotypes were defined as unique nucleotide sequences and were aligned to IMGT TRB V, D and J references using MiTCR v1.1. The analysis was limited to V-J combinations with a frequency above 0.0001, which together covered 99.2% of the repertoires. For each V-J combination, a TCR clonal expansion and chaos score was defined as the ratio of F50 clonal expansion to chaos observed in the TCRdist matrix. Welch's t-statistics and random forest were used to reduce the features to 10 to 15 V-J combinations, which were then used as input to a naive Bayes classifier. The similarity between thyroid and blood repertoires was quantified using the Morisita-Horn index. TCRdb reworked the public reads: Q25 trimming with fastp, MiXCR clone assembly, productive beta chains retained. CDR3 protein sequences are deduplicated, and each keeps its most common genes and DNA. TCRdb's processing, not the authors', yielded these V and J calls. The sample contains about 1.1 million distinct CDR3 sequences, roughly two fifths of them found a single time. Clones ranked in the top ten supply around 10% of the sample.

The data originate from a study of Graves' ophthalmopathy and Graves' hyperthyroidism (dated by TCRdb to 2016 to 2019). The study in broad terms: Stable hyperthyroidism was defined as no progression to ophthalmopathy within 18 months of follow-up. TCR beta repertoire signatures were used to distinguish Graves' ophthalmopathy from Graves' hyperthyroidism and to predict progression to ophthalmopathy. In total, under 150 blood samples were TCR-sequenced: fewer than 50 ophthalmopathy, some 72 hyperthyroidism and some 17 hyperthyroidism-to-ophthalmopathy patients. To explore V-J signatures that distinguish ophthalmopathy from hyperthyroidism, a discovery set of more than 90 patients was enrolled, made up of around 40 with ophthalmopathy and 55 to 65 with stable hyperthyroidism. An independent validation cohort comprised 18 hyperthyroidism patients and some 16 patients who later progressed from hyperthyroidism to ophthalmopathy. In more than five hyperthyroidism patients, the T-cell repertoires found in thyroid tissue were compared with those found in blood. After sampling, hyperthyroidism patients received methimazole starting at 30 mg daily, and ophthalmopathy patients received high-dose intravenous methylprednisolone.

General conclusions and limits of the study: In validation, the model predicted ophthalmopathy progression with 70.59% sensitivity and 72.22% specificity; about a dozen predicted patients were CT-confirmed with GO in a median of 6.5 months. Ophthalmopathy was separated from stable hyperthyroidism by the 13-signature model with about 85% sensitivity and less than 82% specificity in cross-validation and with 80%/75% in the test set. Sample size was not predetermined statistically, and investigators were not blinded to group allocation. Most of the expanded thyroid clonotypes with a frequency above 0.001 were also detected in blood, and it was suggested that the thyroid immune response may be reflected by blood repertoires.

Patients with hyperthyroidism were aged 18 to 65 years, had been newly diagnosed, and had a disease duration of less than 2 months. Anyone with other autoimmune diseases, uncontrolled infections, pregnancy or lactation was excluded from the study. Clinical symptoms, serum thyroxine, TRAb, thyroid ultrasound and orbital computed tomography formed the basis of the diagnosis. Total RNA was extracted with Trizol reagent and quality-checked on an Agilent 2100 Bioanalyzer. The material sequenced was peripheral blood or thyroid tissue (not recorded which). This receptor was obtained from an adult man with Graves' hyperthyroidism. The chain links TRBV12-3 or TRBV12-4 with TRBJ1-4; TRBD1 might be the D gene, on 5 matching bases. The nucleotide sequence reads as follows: TGTGCCAGCAGTTGGGGGACCGGAATTGGTGAAAAACTGTTTTTT. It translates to CASSWGTGIGEKLFF.